The present TCR beta chain was sequenced within a study of shared clonotypes between healthy human individuals. Study-wide background: Used for every donor were three CD4 naive, three CD4 memory, two CD8 naive and one CD8 memory plate. Overall study results and limits: The study sampled only blood, and tissue repertoires likely differ. Naive subsets usually exceeded memory subsets in estimated richness.

As concerns this clone: Its antigen remains unidentified.

Sequencing was performed with immunoSEQ multiplex PCR; in TCRdb, only in-frame clones are kept and a portion is missing. The table has about 2.1 million clones, 93% seen once; the top ten hold more than 1.5%. Trimming took 5 bases from V and 1 from J, leaving 14 bases between them. Germline V gene data show CDR1 as SGHNT and CDR2 as YENEEA. There are 15 residues in the CDR3. CD45RO-negative, CCR7-positively selected cells formed the naive CD8 fraction, excluding terminally differentiated effector memory CD45RA+ cells. Donors were healthy HIV-negative adults without recently reported acute infections or vaccinations.

The chain employs TRBV11-3 and TRBJ1-1; D may be TRBD1 (6 bases). The clonotype originates from a man younger than 35 in good health. Some clones in this sample may be carry-over from other donors' samples. The specimen sequenced was naive CD8+ T cells from PBMCs. The CDR3 nucleotides read TGTGCCAGCAGCCCGCGGGGGGGCAAGAACACTGAAGCTTTCTTT. Its translation: CASSPRGGKNTEAFF.